The clone carrying this T cell receptor (beta chain) occurred a few times. Its target is not known. This sample stems from a study of T cells in Graves' hyperthyroidism and ophthalmopathy. The overall study: Peripheral blood samples were taken at initial diagnosis, prior to any treatment.

Template material for amplifying TCR beta CDR3 regions consisted of RNA transcripts. The HTBI primer set was used in a first-round RT-PCR of the TCR CDR3. TCRdb redid the calling of the multiplex PCR reads with MiXCR, one entry per CDR3 protein. The sample has about 580,000 distinct CDR3 sequences; approximately 13% are singletons. The PBMCs had their origin in 10 ml of fresh peripheral blood. Study-level results: Most thyroid clonotypes expanded above 0.001 appeared in blood too.

The CDR3 has 16 residues. From germline, CDR1 is KGHDR and CDR2 SFDVKD. V was cut by 3 bases and J by 8 bases, with 21 bases left in between. The sequence was collected from a woman in her 30s with Graves' hyperthyroidism that later progressed to Graves' ophthalmopathy. V gene TRBV24-1 combines with J gene TRBJ1-2; TRBD1 is a possible D gene (6 bases). The sample was blood. CDR3 DNA sequence: TGTGCCACCAGTGATGCCTCCAGGGGCCCCCACTCCGGCTACACCTTC. It codes for CATSDASRGPHSGYTF.